A selection of T cell receptor beta chains follows, all from one sample in a study of T cells in Graves' hyperthyroidism and ophthalmopathy. TCRdb fed the multiplex PCR reads into MiXCR, producing one record per CDR3 protein. The repertoire holds roughly 700,000 distinct CDR3 sequences, with about a third as singletons. Sequencing input: blood. Receptors were obtained from a middle-aged woman with Graves' hyperthyroidism. Each CDR3 is given with its conserved first and last residue. A D gene is named only where the DNA matches it firmly. Clone size is shown for a subset of rows, as once, few, many or a class of expanded clone.

j_call v_call d_call clone_size cdr3_nt cdr3_aa
TRBJ2-2 TRBV6-5 TRBD2 few TGTGCCAGCAGTTCCGGACTAGCGGGAGACACCGGGGAGCTGTTTTTT CASSSGLAGDTGELFF
TRBJ1-1 TRBV5-4 NA NA TGTGCCCTAAGGGTGTGGGGGTCACCTGAAGCTTTCTTT CALRVWGSPEAFF
TRBJ2-1 TRBV7-2 TRBD2 once TGTGCCAGCAGCTTAGGCGGGACTAGCCACAATGAGCAGTTCTTC CASSLGGTSHNEQFF
TRBJ2-7 TRBV5-1 TRBD2 few TGCGCCAGCAGCTTGGCCTGGGGACGGGAGGAGACGGACGAGCAGTACTTC CASSLAWGREETDEQYF
TRBJ2-7 TRBV10-3 NA few TGTGCCAGCGGGGTCGACAGAGCCTACGAGCAGTACTTC CASGVDRAYEQYF
TRBJ2-7 TRBV7-2 NA few TGTGCCAGCAGCTCCGGGCACAAGTCCTACGAGCAGTACTTC CASSSGHKSYEQYF
TRBJ1-5 TRBV12-3/TRBV12-4 TRBD1 few TGTGCCAGCAGCTCGGGACAGGAGTATCAGCCCCAGCATTTT CASSSGQEYQPQHF
TRBJ1-1 TRBV14 NA NA TGTGCCAGCAGCCTTTCCTCTCATGGCAAGGCTGAAGCTTTCTTT CASSLSSHGKAEAFF
TRBJ2-2 TRBV15 TRBD1 many TGTGCCACCAGCAGAGAACACAGGGGGGAGGACACCGGGGAGCTGTTTTTT CATSREHRGEDTGELFF
TRBJ2-7 TRBV19 TRBD2 many TGTGCCAGTCGTACGGGGGGGGACACCTCCTACGAGCAGTACTTC CASRTGGDTSYEQYF
TRBJ1-6 TRBV11-2 TRBD1 many TGTGCCAGCAGCCGACAGGGCGAAAATTCACCCCTCCACTTT CASSRQGENSPLHF
TRBJ2-2 TRBV5-5 NA NA TGTGCCAGCAGCCCCCGTCTGCTGGGCTTAACCGGGGAGCTGTTTTTT CASSPRLLGLTGELFF
TRBJ1-3 TRBV4-3 TRBD1 few TGCGCCAGCAGCCCCACGGGACAGGGCTTAAACACCATATATTTT CASSPTGQGLNTIYF
TRBJ1-2 TRBV5-6 NA few TGTGCCAGCAGCCTCGGACAGATTGACTATGGCTACACCTTC CASSLGQIDYGYTF
TRBJ1-1 TRBV7-6 NA few TGTGCCAGCAGCCCCCTCGGACAGACGAACACTGAAGCTTTCTTT CASSPLGQTNTEAFF
TRBJ2-7 TRBV6-5 TRBD1 many TGTGCCAGCAGTATTGACAGGGTGCCCACCTACGAGCAGTACTTC CASSIDRVPTYEQYF
TRBJ2-5 TRBV25-1 TRBD2 many TGTGCCAGCAGCTTGACTAGCGGGGTATCGGAGACCCAGTACTTC CASSLTSGVSETQYF
TRBJ2-5 TRBV5-5 NA NA TGTGCCAGCAGCTCCGGGACCCCTTCGGAGACCCAGTACTTC CASSSGTPSETQYF
TRBJ1-5 TRBV6-2/TRBV6-3 NA few TGTGCCAGCAGTTACGCCAGGGACCATCAGCCCCAGCATTTT CASSYARDHQPQHF
TRBJ1-1 TRBV4-3 TRBD1 few TGCGCCAGCAGCCAAGAGTCCCAGGGGGCGGTCGCCACTGAAGCTTTCTTT CASSQESQGAVATEAFF
TRBJ2-7 TRBV6-1 NA many TGTGCCAGCAGTGAAGCGGAGGAGACCTACGAGCAGTACTTC CASSEAEETYEQYF
TRBJ2-7 TRBV25-1 TRBD2 many TGTGCCAGCAGTGAATGGGGGGGTGTGAACGAGCAGTACTTC CASSEWGGVNEQYF
TRBJ1-1 TRBV4-1 NA many TGCGCCAGCAGCCAAGAATGGGCTTTCTTT CASSQEWAFF
TRBJ2-2 TRBV11-2 NA once TGTGCCAGCCGGAGCAGTTCCACCGGGGAGCTGTTTTTT CASRSSSTGELFF
TRBJ1-2 TRBV7-9 TRBD1 few TGTGCCAGCAGCGCGGGACAGGGTTTAGCTGGCTACACCTTC CASSAGQGLAGYTF
TRBJ1-5 TRBV10-3 NA many TGTGCCATCAGTGAGTCCGGGGGACCTAGCAATCAGCCCCAGCATTTT CAISESGGPSNQPQHF
TRBJ1-1 TRBV10-3 NA many TGTGCCATCAGTGGGGCGAACACTGAAGCTTTCTTT CAISGANTEAFF
TRBJ2-6 TRBV10-1 NA many TGCGCCAGCAGTGAAATTGGTGGGTTGGTTGGCTTTAGCTCTGGGGCCAACGTCCTGACTTTC CASSEIGGLVGFSSGANVLTF
TRBJ2-1 TRBV20-1 NA once TGCAGTGCTAGGAAAGGGTCCGAGAGATACAATGAGCAGTTCTTC CSARKGSERYNEQFF
TRBJ2-5 TRBV7-2 NA NA TGTGCCAGCAGCTTCTACGGGACGGAGACCCAGTACTTC CASSFYGTETQYF
TRBJ2-2 TRBV2 TRBD2 few TGTGCCAGCAGTGAAGTCGGACTAGCGGGGGGGCGTACCGGGGAGCTGTTTTTT CASSEVGLAGGRTGELFF
TRBJ1-1 TRBV6-5 NA NA TGTGCCAGTTCCCGGGGCCCGAGCACTGAAGCTTTCTTT CASSRGPSTEAFF
TRBJ1-6 TRBV12-3/TRBV12-4 TRBD1 many TGTGCCAGCAGAGGACAGGGCTATAATTCACCCCTCCACTTT CASRGQGYNSPLHF
TRBJ1-6 TRBV11-2 NA many TGTGCCAGCAGCCACGGCCTCATGGGTTCACCCCTCCACTTT CASSHGLMGSPLHF
TRBJ2-5 TRBV12-3/TRBV12-4 NA NA TGTGCCAGCAGTTCGGACATGCTCCAAGAGACCCAGTACTTC CASSSDMLQETQYF
TRBJ1-1 TRBV19 TRBD1 NA TGTGCCAGTAGGACCGGGACAGGTGGGAACACTGAAGCTTTCTTT CASRTGTGGNTEAFF
TRBJ2-3 TRBV7-2 NA NA TGCGCCAGCAGCCAAGAGAGGGGTAGGAGCACAGATACGCAGTATTTT CASSQERGRSTDTQYF
TRBJ1-1 TRBV5-1 NA NA TGCGCCAGCAGCTTGGTGGCTGGGGGACTCACTGAAGCTTTCTTT CASSLVAGGLTEAFF
TRBJ2-7 TRBV4-3 TRBD2 NA TGCGCCAGCAGCCAAGAGGTGGCGGGAGGTCCCTACGAGCAGTACTTC CASSQEVAGGPYEQYF
TRBJ2-7 TRBV19 TRBD1 NA TGTGCCAGTGAAGGGCAGGGGGAGACCTACGAGCAGTACTTC CASEGQGETYEQYF
TRBJ2-7 TRBV3-1 NA NA TGTGCCAGCAGCCAAGATCAGGGGGGCGAGCAGTACTTC CASSQDQGGEQYF
TRBJ2-5 TRBV7-2 NA many TGTGCCAGCAGCTTTGGTTTTGGGGGTTCGAAGACCCAGTACTTC CASSFGFGGSKTQYF
TRBJ1-5 TRBV12-3/TRBV12-4 NA NA TGTGCCAGCAGTTTCGGGCAGTCTCAGCCCCAGCATTTT CASSFGQSQPQHF
TRBJ1-1 TRBV14 TRBD1 many TGTGCCAGCAGCCAGGGCAACAGGGGCGGCACTGAAGCTTTCTTT CASSQGNRGGTEAFF
TRBJ2-7 TRBV7-8 NA few TGTGCCAGCAGCGCGGGACTCTCAGCCTCCTACGAGCAGTACTTC CASSAGLSASYEQYF
TRBJ1-2 TRBV6-5 TRBD1 NA TGTGCCATCAGTTACTCTGGGACAGGGGACTATGGCTACACCTTC CAISYSGTGDYGYTF
TRBJ2-5 TRBV28 NA many TGTGCCAGCAGCACTACAGGGATGGAGACCCAGTACTTC CASSTTGMETQYF
TRBJ1-4 TRBV5-6 TRBD1 NA TGTGCCAGCAGCACGGAGGGACAGGGCTCTAATGAAAAACTGTTTTTT CASSTEGQGSNEKLFF
TRBJ2-6 TRBV7-2 TRBD1 once TGTGCCAGCAGCTTAGCTCCGGGACAGGGGACGGACGTGGAGGGGGCCAACGTCCTGACTTTC CASSLAPGQGTDVEGANVLTF